Listed below are T cell receptor beta chains from one sample, sequenced in a study of cytomegalovirus exposure and HLA in healthy donors. Method: immunoSEQ multiplex PCR; TCRdb's copy keeps in-frame clones and lacks some. This sample has some 220,000 clones, with 85% to 95% found just once. Source material: PBMCs. The receptors were sampled from a woman aged 18-35 years in good health and CMV-seronegative. CDR3s include the opening cysteine and the closing phenylalanine or tryptophan. The order of the fields is clone size, J gene, V gene, D gene, CDR3 protein, CDR3 DNA. The D gene is left open where the match is weak. Only some rows state a clone size, as once, few, many or a class for expanded clones.

clone size: -
J gene: TRBJ2-1
V gene: TRBV6-1
D gene: -
CDR3 protein: CASSEVVGDAYNEQFF
CDR3 DNA: TGTGCCAGCAGTGAAGTAGTGGGAGACGCCTACAATGAGCAGTTCTTC

clone size: -
J gene: TRBJ2-1
V gene: TRBV4-1
D gene: TRBD2
CDR3 protein: CASSQYIAGVFPYNEQFF
CDR3 DNA: TGCGCCAGCAGCCAATACATAGCGGGAGTATTCCCCTACAATGAGCAGTTCTTC

clone size: -
J gene: TRBJ2-1
V gene: TRBV9
D gene: TRBD1
CDR3 protein: CASSVSGTGYNEQFF
CDR3 DNA: TGTGCCAGCAGCGTGTCCGGGACAGGATACAATGAGCAGTTCTTC

clone size: few
J gene: TRBJ2-2
V gene: TRBV7-2
D gene: TRBD2
CDR3 protein: CASNLRTSGPGPNTGELFF
CDR3 DNA: TGTGCCAGCAACCTAAGGACTAGCGGGCCTGGCCCGAACACCGGGGAGCTGTTTTTT

clone size: few
J gene: TRBJ2-2
V gene: TRBV7-7
D gene: TRBD2
CDR3 protein: CASSADTSVSGELFF
CDR3 DNA: TGTGCCAGCAGCGCCGATACTAGCGTTTCCGGGGAGCTGTTTTTT

clone size: once
J gene: TRBJ1-1
V gene: TRBV15
D gene: -
CDR3 protein: CATSRDTGAKGTEAFF
CDR3 DNA: TGTGCCACCAGCAGAGATACTGGGGCAAAAGGCACTGAAGCTTTCTTT

clone size: -
J gene: TRBJ1-5
V gene: TRBV10-3
D gene: TRBD1
CDR3 protein: CAIGTDRAWGQPQHF
CDR3 DNA: TGTGCCATCGGGACAGACAGGGCCTGGGGTCAGCCCCAGCATTTT

clone size: -
J gene: TRBJ1-1
V gene: TRBV27
D gene: -
CDR3 protein: CASSLFALPGTEAFF
CDR3 DNA: TGTGCCAGCAGTTTATTTGCCCTTCCGGGGACTGAAGCTTTCTTT

clone size: -
J gene: TRBJ1-1
V gene: TRBV29-1
D gene: -
CDR3 protein: CSVGGHRTVNTEAFF
CDR3 DNA: TGCAGCGTTGGCGGACATCGGACGGTGAACACTGAAGCTTTCTTT

clone size: -
J gene: TRBJ1-4
V gene: TRBV2
D gene: TRBD1
CDR3 protein: CASSDSTGGLEKLFF
CDR3 DNA: TGTGCCAGCAGTGACTCGACAGGGGGGTTGGAAAAACTGTTTTTT